The 23 T cell receptor beta chains presented below share a single source sample, sequenced in a study of blood T cell repertoires in COVID-19. This table comes from immunoSEQ multiplex PCR, and its TCRdb copy is limited to in-frame clones, with some not included. The sample consists of around 130,000 clones, 75% to 90% of them appearing once. What was sequenced was peripheral blood. All receptors come from a human donor in a cohort sampled during active COVID-19.

V usage is TRBV19 and J usage is TRBJ1-3, with no clear D. The CDR3 is made up of 14 amino acids. Germline assignment: CDR1 LNHDA and CDR2 SQIVND (reference sequence). The V gene lost 5 bases and the J gene lost 0 bases, with 8 bases spanning the gap. In DNA, the CDR3 is TGTGCCAGTAGTGGCGGATTCTCTGGAAACACCATATATTTT. This codes for CASSGGFSGNTIYF.

The rearrangement links TRBV27 to TRBJ2-5; a weak D match, TRBD2 (6 bases). The germline gives CDR1 MNHEY, CDR2 SMNVEV (reference sequence). Trimming took 8 bases from V and 1 from J, leaving 23 bases between them. There are 17 residues in the CDR3. The CDR3 DNA reads as TGTGCCAGCTTGCCGACGGGAGTAGCGGCGATCCAAGAGACCCAGTACTTC. Residues: CASLPTGVAAIQETQYF.

V is TRBV5-1 and J is TRBJ2-5; D is unresolved. CDR1 SGHRS and CDR2 YFSETQ come from the germline V gene. This CDR3 has 14 amino acids. V was pared by 6 bases and J by 1 base, with 13 bases between. CDR3 loop: CASTNDRLQETQYF. The CDR3 nucleotides read TGCGCCAGCACAAACGATAGACTCCAAGAGACCCAGTACTTC.

The rearrangement uses TRBV18 and TRBJ2-2; D gene unclear. The CDR3 is made up of 15 amino acids. The V end lost 6 bases, the J end lost 6 bases, and 17 bases lay between the germline ends. Looked up from germline, CDR1 is KGHSH and CDR2 is LQKENI. CDR3: CASSNPGWKAGELFF. CDR3 DNA sequence: TGTGCCAGCTCGAATCCAGGTTGGAAGGCCGGGGAGCTGTTTTTT. The complete variable domain, with remaining parts taken from reference TRBV18 and TRBJ2-2, reads NAGVMQNPRHLVRRRGQEARLRCSPMKGHSHVYWYRQLPEEGLKFMVYLQKENIIDESGMPKERFSAEFPKEGPSILRIQQVVRGDSAAYFCASSNPGWKAGELFFGEGSRLTVL.

V gene TRBV10-2 combines with J gene TRBJ2-3; TRBD2 matches at 14 bases. The CDR3 length is 17 residues. Germline V gene data show CDR1 as WSHSY and CDR2 as SAAADI. Trimming at V came to 2 bases and at J to 6 bases, leaving 7 bases not matched to a gene. The CDR3 here is CASSEGRTSGGRDTQYF. DNA of the CDR3: TGCGCCAGCAGTGAGGGGAGGACTAGCGGGGGGCGCGATACGCAGTATTTT.

The chain recombines TRBV4-3 with TRBJ2-3, with 8 positions matching TRBD2. The germline V gene encodes CDR1 LGHNA and CDR2 YSLEER. V shed 1 base and J 0 bases; nucleotides not matched to a gene: 3. The CDR3 length is 16 residues. The CDR3 is CASSQGPSGSTDTQYF. As DNA, the CDR3 is TGCGCCAGCAGCCAAGGTCCTAGCGGGAGCACAGATACGCAGTATTTT.

This chain links TRBV7-9 with TRBJ2-3, with 7 bases identical to TRBD1. V lost 7 bases and J lost 1; bases outside the gene matches: 5. The germline V gene has CDR1 SEHNR and CDR2 FQNEAQ (reference sequence). This CDR3 contains 14 residues. CDR3 sequence reads: CASIDRARTDTQYF. The DNA for the CDR3 is TGTGCCAGCATCGACAGGGCTCGCACAGATACGCAGTATTTT.

This clone has just a few counts. The V gene is TRBV4-1, the J gene TRBJ1-4, with 7 nucleotides matching TRBD1. The CDR3 loop spans 14 amino acids. Losses at the gene ends were 4 bases for V and 8 bases for J; bases not matched to a gene: 7. CDR1 MGHRA and CDR2 YSYEKL come from the germline V gene. CDR3 sequence (DNA): TGCGCCAGCAGCCTAGATGGGACAGAAGAAAAACTGTTTTTT. This encodes CASSLDGTEEKLFF.

In its sample, this clone was seen a few times. The chain joins TRBV7-2 to TRBJ2-1; maybe TRBD1 (6 bases). This CDR3 region has 13 residues. V gave up 5 bases and J gave up 8 bases, with 13 bases separating them. The V gene's germline CDR1 is SGHTA and CDR2 FQGNSA. The CDR3 DNA reads as TGTGCCAGCAGCCAAGCGACAGGTTATGAGCAGTTCTTC. It yields the protein CASSQATGYEQFF.

This clone was detected only a few times. This chain uses TRBV5-1 with TRBJ2-1; possibly TRBD2 for D (5 bases). CDR3 length: 15 residues. The V end was cut by 1 base, the J end by 4 bases, with 12 bases between. Looked up from germline, CDR1 is SGHRS and CDR2 is YFSETQ. CDR3 sequence: CASSLTDSVYNEQFF. The CDR3 DNA reads TGCGCCAGCAGCTTGACGGACTCGGTATACAATGAGCAGTTCTTC.

Worth noting for this clone: One end of the junction varies from germline; a read error may be responsible. The chain has TRBV7-7 and TRBJ2-3, with 12 positions matching TRBD2. Germline lookup yields CDR1 SSHAT and CDR2 FNYEAQ (reference sequence). The CDR3 spans 18 residues. CDR3 DNA sequence: TGTGCTAGCAGTTCTAGCGGGGGGGCTCTTTCACCGACAGATACGCAGTATTTT. Translation gives CASSSSGGALSPTDTQYF. The full variable domain, rest sourced from reference TRBV7-7 and TRBJ2-3, is GAGVSQSPRYKVTKRGQDVTLRCDPISSHATLYWYQQALGQGPEFLTYFNYEAQPDKSGLPSDRFSAERPEGSISTLTIQRTEQRDSAMYRCASSSSGGALSPTDTQYFGPGTRLTVL.

The V and J genes are TRBV27 and TRBJ1-1; the D gene is possibly TRBD1 (6 bases). Deletions cut 5 bases from V and 7 bases from J, with 11 bases between. CDR3 length equals 12 residues. Germline V gene sequence: CDR1 MNHEY, CDR2 SMNVEV (reference sequence). CDR3 sequence: CASSTGQHEAFF. CDR3 in DNA: TGTGCCAGCAGTACCGGACAGCATGAAGCTTTCTTT.

V gene TRBV28 combines with J gene TRBJ1-1; tentatively, D is TRBD1 (6 bases). CDR1 MDHEN and CDR2 SYDVKM come from the germline V gene. Deletions cut 1 base from V and 1 base from J, with 10 bases between. This CDR3 has 15 amino acids. The CDR3 loop is CASSLLGAQNTEAFF. The CDR3 coding sequence is TGTGCCAGCAGTTTATTGGGGGCGCAGAACACTGAAGCTTTCTTT. The complete variable domain, with remaining parts taken from reference TRBV28 and TRBJ1-1, reads DVKVTQSSRYLVKRTGEKVFLECVQDMDHENMFWYRQDPGLGLRLIYFSYDVKMKEKGDIPEGYSVSREKKERFSLILESASTNQTSMYLCASSLLGAQNTEAFFGQGTRLTVV.

This chain joins TRBV5-1 and TRBJ2-3, with 7 bases lining up with TRBD2. V was pared by 0 bases and J by 1 base, with 8 bases of the junction left unmatched. This CDR3 is 17 amino acids long. Germline-derived CDR1 and CDR2 are SGHRS and YFSETQ. CDR3 amino acids: CASSLARGGGGTDTQYF. For the CDR3, the DNA is TGCGCCAGCAGCTTGGCTCGCGGGGGAGGGGGCACAGATACGCAGTATTTT.

This clone was found once. CDR3 DNA: TGTGCCAGCAGCCCAGGGGGGAGTTATGAGACCCAGTACTTC. This gives the protein CASSPGGSYETQYF. The chain has TRBV11-3 and TRBJ2-5; the D gene is possibly TRBD1 (7 bases). V lost 5 bases and J 5 bases, leaving 15 bases between the germline ends. This CDR3 is built from 14 residues. Germline V gene sequence: CDR1 SGHNT, CDR2 YENEEA.

In its sample, this clone was seen a few times. The chain carries TRBV9 and TRBJ1-1; the D is unclear. The V gene's germline CDR1 is SGDLS and CDR2 YYNGEE. The CDR3 runs 14 residues. The V end lost 0 bases, the J end lost 4 bases, and 10 bases lay between the germline ends. The CDR3: CASSVVTEATEAFF. Written as DNA, the CDR3 is TGTGCCAGCAGCGTAGTGACGGAGGCCACTGAAGCTTTCTTT.

Of note for this clone: This sample also contains other DNA sequences that code for the same CDR3. The chain is built from TRBV12-3 or TRBV12-4 and TRBJ1-2; a weak D match, TRBD1 (5 bases). The V and J ends lost 6 bases and 0 bases respectively, with 8 bases between them. The CDR3 is made up of 13 amino acids. CDR3 loop: CASSLTANYGYTF. DNA for the CDR3: TGTGCCAGCAGCCTGACAGCTAACTATGGCTACACCTTC.

This chain uses TRBV4-3 with TRBJ2-1; 11 bases align to TRBD2. Germline lookup yields CDR1 LGHNA and CDR2 YSLEER. J was trimmed by 8 bases and V by 1 base; bases with no gene match: 4. The CDR3 runs 15 residues. Here the CDR3 reads CASSQVAGGVDEQFF. The CDR3 DNA reads TGCGCCAGCAGCCAAGTAGCGGGAGGGGTTGATGAGCAGTTCTTC.

This chain links TRBV10-3 with TRBJ2-2, with 7 positions matching TRBD2. This CDR3 spans 19 amino acids. CDR1 ENHRY and CDR2 SYGVKD come from the germline V gene. With V trimmed by 1 base and J by 0 bases, 11 bases remained unmatched. CDR3 DNA: TGTGCCATCAGTGAGTGGCTAGCGGAGAAGTTCGCGAACACCGGGGAGCTGTTTTTT. It specifies CAISEWLAEKFANTGELFF.

The chain uses TRBV5-4 and TRBJ2-5; D perhaps matches TRBD2 (5 bases). V gave up 3 bases and J gave up 4 bases, with 13 bases separating them. The CDR3 totals 14 residues. From germline, CDR1 is SGHNT and CDR2 YYREEE (reference sequence). The CDR3 here is CASSWTAGGETQYF. The CDR3 DNA sequence: TGTGCCAGCAGCTGGACGGCCGGAGGAGAGACCCAGTACTTC.

This clone was found once. The rearrangement uses TRBV6-4 and TRBJ2-1; TRBD2 matches 11 bases. This CDR3 region has 16 residues. V trimming: 3 bases; J trimming: 5 bases; junction bases outside the gene matches: 6. From germline, CDR1 is MRHNA and CDR2 SNTAGT. CDR3 amino acids: CASSELAGGRDNEQFF. The CDR3 region has the DNA TGTGCCAGCAGTGAGCTAGCGGGGGGTCGTGACAATGAGCAGTTCTTC.

This clone was seen only once. This chain connects TRBV12-3 or TRBV12-4 to TRBJ2-7; tentatively, D is TRBD2 (6 bases). This CDR3 is built from 13 residues. V was shortened by 3 bases and J by 3 bases, with 9 bases between the two germline ends. CDR3 loop: CASSFPGSYEQYF. Here the CDR3 DNA reads TGTGCCAGCAGTTTTCCCGGGAGCTACGAGCAGTACTTC.

Here the CDR3 DNA reads TGTGCCAGCAGTGAAGTGAGTAGTGGCTACACCTTC. As protein: CASSEVSSGYTF. This chain links TRBV6-1 with TRBJ1-2; D gene unclear. CDR3 size: 12 residues. In germline, CDR1 is MNHNS, CDR2 SASEGT. The V and J ends lost 1 base and 7 bases respectively, with 7 bases between them.